This TCR beta chain emerged from a study of a mutant IDH1 vaccine in newly diagnosed glioma. On the study more broadly: Radiotherapy alone preceded vaccination by 4-6 weeks; alternatively, vaccination started with temozolomide cycles. Earlier treatment was radiotherapy, temozolomide, or both, with most getting both. Findings and caveats of the study: Vaccination elicited immune responses in 93.3% of patients.

Specified time point: week 11, during vaccination. All doses held 300 ug of mutant IDH1 20-mer peptide, with topical imiquimod. The donors' diagnosis was new WHO grade 3 or 4 astrocytoma that was IDH1-mutant and ATRX-lost. Clones were sequenced by immunoSEQ multiplex PCR, and TCRdb holds only the in-frame ones, with some missing. The sample consists of about 66,000 clones, under 85% of them appearing once. Germline values: CDR1 SGHTA, CDR2 FQGNSA. CDR3 size: 11 residues. With regard to this clone: Its target is unknown. One end of the junction fails to match germline, which may point to a read error.

This clonotype was obtained from a man aged 25 to 40 with glioma. The chain couples TRBV7-2 to TRBJ2-7, with D possibly being TRBD2 (5 bases). The source was PBMCs, collected from a glioma patient whose treatment included an IDH1 peptide vaccine. CDR3 DNA: TGTGCCAGCAGCATCCGGGATAATCTGGGATTC. This codes for CASSIRDNLGF.